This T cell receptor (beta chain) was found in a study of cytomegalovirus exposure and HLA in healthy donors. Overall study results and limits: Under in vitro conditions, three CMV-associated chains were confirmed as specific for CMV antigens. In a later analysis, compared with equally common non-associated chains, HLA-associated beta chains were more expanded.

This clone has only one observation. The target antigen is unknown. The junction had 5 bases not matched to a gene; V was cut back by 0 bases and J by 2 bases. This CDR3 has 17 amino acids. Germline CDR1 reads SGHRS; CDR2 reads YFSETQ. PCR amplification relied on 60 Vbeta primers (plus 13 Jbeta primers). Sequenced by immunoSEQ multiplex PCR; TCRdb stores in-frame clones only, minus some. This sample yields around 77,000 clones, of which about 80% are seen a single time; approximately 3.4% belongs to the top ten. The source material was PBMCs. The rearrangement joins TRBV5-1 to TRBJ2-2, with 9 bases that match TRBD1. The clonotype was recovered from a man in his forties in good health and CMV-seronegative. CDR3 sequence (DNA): TGCGCCAGCAGCTTGGCCAAGGGACAGGGAAACACCGGGGAGCTGTTTTTT. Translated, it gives CASSLAKGQGNTGELFF.